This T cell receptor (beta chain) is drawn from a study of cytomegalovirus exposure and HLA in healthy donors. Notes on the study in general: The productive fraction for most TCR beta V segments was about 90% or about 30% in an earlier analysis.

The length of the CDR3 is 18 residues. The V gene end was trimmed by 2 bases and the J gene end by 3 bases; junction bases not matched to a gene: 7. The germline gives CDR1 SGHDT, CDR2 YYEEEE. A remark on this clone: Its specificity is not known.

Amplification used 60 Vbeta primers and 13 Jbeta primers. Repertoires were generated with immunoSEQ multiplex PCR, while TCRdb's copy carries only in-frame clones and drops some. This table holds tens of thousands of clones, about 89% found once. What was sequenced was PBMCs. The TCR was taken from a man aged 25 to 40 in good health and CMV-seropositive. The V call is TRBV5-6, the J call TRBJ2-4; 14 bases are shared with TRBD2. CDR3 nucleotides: TGTGCCAGCAGCTTCGTTCCGGGACTAGCGGGAGTCAAAAACATTCAGTACTTC. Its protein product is CASSFVPGLAGVKNIQYF.